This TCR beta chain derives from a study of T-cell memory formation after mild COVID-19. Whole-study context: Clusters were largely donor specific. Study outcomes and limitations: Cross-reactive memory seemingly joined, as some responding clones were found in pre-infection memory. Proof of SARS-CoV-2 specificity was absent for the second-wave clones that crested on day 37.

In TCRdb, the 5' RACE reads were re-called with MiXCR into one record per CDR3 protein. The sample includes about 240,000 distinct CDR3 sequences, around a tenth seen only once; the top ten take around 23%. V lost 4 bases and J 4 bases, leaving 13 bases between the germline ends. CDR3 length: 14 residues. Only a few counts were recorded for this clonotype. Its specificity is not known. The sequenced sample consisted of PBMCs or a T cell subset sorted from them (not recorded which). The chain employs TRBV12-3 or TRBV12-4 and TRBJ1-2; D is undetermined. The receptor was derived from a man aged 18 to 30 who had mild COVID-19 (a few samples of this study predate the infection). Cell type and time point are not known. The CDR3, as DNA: TGTGCCAGCAGTTACCAAGACGGATTCTATGGCTACACCTTC. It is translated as CASSYQDGFYGYTF.